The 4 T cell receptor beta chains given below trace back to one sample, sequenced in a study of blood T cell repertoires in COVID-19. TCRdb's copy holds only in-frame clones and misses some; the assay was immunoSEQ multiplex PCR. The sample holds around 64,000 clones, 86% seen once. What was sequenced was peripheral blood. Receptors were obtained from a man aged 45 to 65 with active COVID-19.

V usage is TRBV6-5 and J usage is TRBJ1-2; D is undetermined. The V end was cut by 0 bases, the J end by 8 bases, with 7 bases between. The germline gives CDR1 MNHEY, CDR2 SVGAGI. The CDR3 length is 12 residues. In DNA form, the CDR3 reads TGTGCCAGCAGTTACTCCGGGGTAGGCTACACCTTC. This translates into CASSYSGVGYTF.

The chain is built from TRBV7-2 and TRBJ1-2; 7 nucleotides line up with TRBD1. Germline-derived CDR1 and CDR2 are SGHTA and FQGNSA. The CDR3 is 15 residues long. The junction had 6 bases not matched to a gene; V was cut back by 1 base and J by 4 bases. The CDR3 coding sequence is TGTGCCAGCAGCTTAGTAGCAGGGGGAGGCTATGGCTACACCTTC. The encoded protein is CASSLVAGGGYGYTF. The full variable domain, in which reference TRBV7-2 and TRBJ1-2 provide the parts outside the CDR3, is GAGVSQSPSNKVTEKGKDVELRCDPISGHTALYWYRQSLGQGLEFLIYFQGNSAPDKSGLPSDRFSAERTGGSVSTLTIQRTQQEDSAVYLCASSLVAGGGYGYTFGSGTRLTVV.

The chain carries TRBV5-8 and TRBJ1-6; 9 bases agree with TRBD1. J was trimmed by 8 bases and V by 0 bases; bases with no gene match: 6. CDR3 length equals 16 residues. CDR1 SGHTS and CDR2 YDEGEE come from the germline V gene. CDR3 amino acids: CASSLEGTGSYSPLHF. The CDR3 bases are TGTGCCAGCAGCTTGGAAGGGACAGGGTCATATTCACCCCTCCACTTT.

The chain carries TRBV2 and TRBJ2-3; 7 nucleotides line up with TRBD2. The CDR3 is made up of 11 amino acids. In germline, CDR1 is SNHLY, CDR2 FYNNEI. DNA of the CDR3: TGTGCTTATCGGGGGGTGGATACGCAGTATTTT. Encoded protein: CAYRGVDTQYF.